A selection of T cell receptor beta chains follows, all from one sample in a study of blood T cell repertoires in COVID-19. Clones were read by immunoSEQ multiplex PCR, and TCRdb kept only the in-frame ones, dropping some. The sample records a few hundred thousand clones, 70% to 90% being singletons. The material sequenced was peripheral blood. These receptors were taken from a woman in her forties or fifties with COVID-19, enrolled during active disease. Each CDR3 is given with its conserved first and last residue.

V gene: TRBV2
CDR3 protein: CATLGGETQYF

V gene: TRBV7-2
CDR3 protein: CASSLTRGYGYTF

V gene: TRBV4-1
CDR3 protein: CASSPYGRNVNQPQHF

V gene: TRBV13
CDR3 protein: CASSFRELEAFF

V gene: TRBV9
CDR3 protein: CASSSTGILNEKLFF

V gene: TRBV3-1/TRBV3-2
CDR3 protein: CASSPHGETQYF

V gene: TRBV24-1
CDR3 protein: CATSPPDRPYEQYF

V gene: TRBV5-5
CDR3 protein: CASSLRVTGEKLFF

V gene: TRBV6-5
CDR3 protein: CASSSYGRGGYTQYF

V gene: TRBV27
CDR3 protein: CASSPLTGVGAGYTF

V gene: TRBV3-1/TRBV3-2
CDR3 protein: CASSRRLAGALYEQYF

V gene: TRBV3-1/TRBV3-2
CDR3 protein: CASSQFSGGLTF

V gene: TRBV9
CDR3 protein: CASSMRQQGSGNTIYF

V gene: TRBV7-2
CDR3 protein: CASSLSLTIGYTF

V gene: TRBV6-6
CDR3 protein: CASSYKGGYYGYTF

V gene: TRBV7-2
CDR3 protein: CASSSSPGTSAGYEQFF

V gene: TRBV27
CDR3 protein: CASRAGGTGELFF

V gene: TRBV9
CDR3 protein: CASSELGQGADVGEKLFF

V gene: TRBV18
CDR3 protein: CASSLTSGDYNEQFF

V gene: TRBV5-1
CDR3 protein: CASSLDRGTDEQYF